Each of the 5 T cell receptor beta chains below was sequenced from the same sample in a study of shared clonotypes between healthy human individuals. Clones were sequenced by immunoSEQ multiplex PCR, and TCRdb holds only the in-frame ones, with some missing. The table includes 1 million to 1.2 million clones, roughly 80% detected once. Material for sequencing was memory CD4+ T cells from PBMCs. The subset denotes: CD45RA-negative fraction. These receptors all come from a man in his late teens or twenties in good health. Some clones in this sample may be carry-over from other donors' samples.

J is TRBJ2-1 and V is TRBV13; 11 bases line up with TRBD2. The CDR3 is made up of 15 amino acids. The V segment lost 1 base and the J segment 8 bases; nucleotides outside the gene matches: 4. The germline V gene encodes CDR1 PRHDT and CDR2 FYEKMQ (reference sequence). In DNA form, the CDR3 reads TGTGCCAGCAGCTTAGTAGCGGGAGGGCCCTATGAGCAGTTCTTC. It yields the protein CASSLVAGGPYEQFF. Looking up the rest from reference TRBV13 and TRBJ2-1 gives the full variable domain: AAGVIQSPRHLIKEKRETATLKCYPIPRHDTVYWYQQGPGQDPQFLISFYEKMQSDKGSIPDRFSAQQFSDYHSELNMSSLELGDSALYFCASSLVAGGPYEQFFGPGTRLTVL.

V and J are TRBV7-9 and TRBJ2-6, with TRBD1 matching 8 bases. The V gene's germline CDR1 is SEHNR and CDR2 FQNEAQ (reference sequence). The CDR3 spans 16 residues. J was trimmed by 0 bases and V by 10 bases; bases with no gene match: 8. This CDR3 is CAMPGQAISGANVLTF. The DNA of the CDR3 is TGTGCCATGCCGGGACAGGCCATCTCTGGGGCCAACGTCCTGACTTTC.

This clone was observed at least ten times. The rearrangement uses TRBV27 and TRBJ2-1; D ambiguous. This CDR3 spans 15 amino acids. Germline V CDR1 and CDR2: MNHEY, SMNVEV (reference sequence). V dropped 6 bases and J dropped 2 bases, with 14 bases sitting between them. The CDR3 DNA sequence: TGTGCCAGCAGCCTAAGACTGGACCCCTACAATGAGCAGTTCTTC. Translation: CASSLRLDPYNEQFF.

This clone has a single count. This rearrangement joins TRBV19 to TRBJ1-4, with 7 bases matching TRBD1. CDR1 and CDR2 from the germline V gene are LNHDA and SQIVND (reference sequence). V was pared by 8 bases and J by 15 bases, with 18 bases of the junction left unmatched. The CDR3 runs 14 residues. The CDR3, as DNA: TGTGCCAGTCGGGACAGCATCATGAAAGGCGAGGTGTTTTTT. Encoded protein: CASRDSIMKGEVFF.

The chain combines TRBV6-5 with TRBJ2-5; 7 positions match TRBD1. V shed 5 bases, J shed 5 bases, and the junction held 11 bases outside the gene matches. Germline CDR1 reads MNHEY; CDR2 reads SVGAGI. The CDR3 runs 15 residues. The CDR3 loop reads CASSRAGGRGETQYF. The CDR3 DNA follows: TGTGCCAGCAGTCGGGCTGGGGGCAGGGGGGAGACCCAGTACTTC.